The entry that follows covers one T cell receptor (beta chain) sequence. Its antigen is not identified. This CDR3 comprises 13 residues. V lost 4 bases and J lost 2, with 8 bases in between. Germline V lookup: CDR1 SGHTA, CDR2 FQGNSA. Using its own MiXCR run on the reads, TCRdb lists one record per CDR3 protein. The sample holds some 350,000 distinct CDR3 sequences, approximately 35% seen once. The data were obtained in a study of T cell repertoires in cytomegalovirus infection. Overall study context: Well-studied HLA-B-restricted CMV epitopes were used in the study alongside recently identified HLA-C-restricted ones. The public TCR beta signatures pointed to both CMV infection and matching HLA type.

Study observations and caveats: Ex vivo, HLA-C-restricted CMV-specific TCR beta clonotypes prevailed over the rest of the response.

The J gene is TRBJ1-2, the V gene TRBV7-2; D is undetermined. This clonotype originated in a human donor in good health (CMV status not recorded). Some clones in this sample may be carry-over from other donors' samples. The material sequenced was cultured PBMCs, taken from culture after CMV antigen stimulation. CDR3 sequence reads: CASSSHSNYGYTF. CDR3 in DNA: TGTGCCAGCAGCTCGCACTCAAACTATGGCTACACCTTC.